These 3 T cell receptor beta chains share one sample of origin, sequenced in a study of shared clonotypes between healthy human individuals. The method was immunoSEQ multiplex PCR; TCRdb's version includes in-frame clones alone and lacks a portion of them. The top ten hold 0.36% of the sample, which has under 1,900,000 clones, 97% to 99% seen once. The material sequenced was naive CD4+ T cells sorted from blood. Subset defined: CD45RA+ positively selected. These receptors all stem from a young man in good health.

The V call is TRBV2, the J call TRBJ1-1; 9 positions match TRBD1. The germline V gene has CDR1 SNHLY and CDR2 FYNNEI. V lost 7 bases, J lost 5 bases, and 5 bases stayed unmatched. The CDR3 totals 13 residues. CDR3: CASTNDRGTEAFF. The CDR3 DNA sequence: TGTGCCAGCACTAACGACAGGGGGACTGAAGCTTTCTTT.

The CDR3 DNA sequence: TGTGCCAGCAGTTTAAATGCAGGGGATAGCAATCAGCCCCAGCATTTT. It is translated as CASSLNAGDSNQPQHF. The V gene is TRBV28, the J gene TRBJ1-5, with TRBD1 as a possible D gene (6 bases). CDR1 is MDHEN and CDR2 is SYDVKM in the germline V gene. V gave up 2 bases and J gave up 0 bases, with 11 bases separating them. The CDR3 is 16 amino acids.

The chain carries TRBV5-4 and TRBJ2-7, with 10 bases lining up with TRBD2. V gave up 0 bases and J gave up 6 bases; unmatched junction bases: 12. The CDR3 extends over 17 amino acids. CDR1 SGHNT and CDR2 YYREEE come from the germline V gene (reference sequence). CDR3 DNA sequence: TGTGCCAGCAGCTTGGGGCCCCCCACTAGCGGGATAAGCGAGCAGTACTTC. Protein: CASSLGPPTSGISEQYF.